This T cell receptor beta chain was identified during a study of T cell responses to AZD1222 COVID-19 vaccine. The study's findings and limits: Sampling that yielded the repertoires occurred only after the peak T cell response.

The CDR3 covers 13 residues. Germline V gene lookup returns CDR1 MGHRA and CDR2 YSYEKL. V lost 5 bases and J lost 4; bases outside the gene matches: 4. To note about this clone: The antigen remains undetermined.

Generated by immunoSEQ multiplex PCR, the TCRdb table keeps only in-frame clones and is missing some. The sample carries about 170,000 clones, 92% recorded once. The clonotype comes from an adult in good health. Sequenced here: peripheral blood, sampled on day 0 of AZD1222 vaccination. V usage is TRBV4-1 and J usage is TRBJ2-7; 8 bases map to TRBD1. Here the CDR3 DNA reads TGCGCCAGCAGCTCCGGACAGGGATACGAGCAGTACTTC. Translating it yields CASSSGQGYEQYF.